This is a list of T cell receptor beta chains from one sample in a study of T cell clonotyping in hematopoietic cell transplantation. The protocol was immunoSEQ multiplex PCR, while the TCRdb copy is restricted to in-frame clones and leaves out a portion. Among some 11,000 clones, 75% to 90% were seen once, and the ten largest hold around 38%. Source: PBMCs, taken 180 days after allogeneic stem cell transplant. The receptors were gathered from a male patient between 60 and 69 years old who had an allogeneic stem cell transplant from an unrelated donor, so the T cells may come from the graft donor. Some clones in this sample may be carry-over from other donors' samples. CDR3s leave out the opening cysteine and the closing phenylalanine or tryptophan.

j_call,v_call,cdr3_length,cdr3_aa
TRBJ1-2,TRBV28,13,ASSLSGRDNYGYT
TRBJ2-3,TRBV5-1,11,ASRAGGTDTQY
TRBJ2-2,TRBV6-1,12,ASARFTNTGELF
-,TRBV5-8,12,ASSSEFRAYEQY
TRBJ1-1,TRBV14,10,ASSQEPGAAF
TRBJ2-5,TRBV12-2,13,ASRLARLAEETQY
TRBJ2-5,TRBV7-2,9,ASSLQETQY
TRBJ2-1,TRBV5-1,11,ASSLGQDNEQF
TRBJ1-1,TRBV7-8,13,ASSSRGGLNTEAF
TRBJ1-2,TRBV2,11,ANPGQGIYGYT
TRBJ2-7,TRBV2,11,ASSPLGAREQY
TRBJ1-2,TRBV4-3,12,ASSQDLRDYGYT
TRBJ1-1,TRBV14,12,ASSWGGGGTEAF
TRBJ1-1,TRBV4-1,12,ASSQGYMNTEAF
TRBJ1-5,TRBV2,11,ASSGTSNQPQH
TRBJ1-3,TRBV7-9,12,ASRRAVSGNTIY
TRBJ2-1,TRBV14,12,ASSRTMGYNEQF
TRBJ2-5,TRBV19,12,ASSKAQMQETQY
TRBJ1-3,TRBV4-2,14,ASSQRPQGAGNTIY
TRBJ2-6,TRBV27,13,ASSPLADGANVLT
TRBJ1-4,TRBV6-1,10,ASSEPYEKLF
TRBJ1-4,TRBV15,14,ATSVGWVGGNEKLF
TRBJ2-3,TRBV5-6,15,ASTRLGAGGSTDTQY
TRBJ1-2,TRBV6-5,13,ASSYFGRGGGGYT
TRBJ1-1,TRBV20-1,9,SASIQPEAF
TRBJ1-2,TRBV6-5,12,ASSYRQGTYGYT
TRBJ1-4,TRBV2,10,ATRTDNEKLF
TRBJ1-2,TRBV2,12,ASTRPSGGYGYT
TRBJ2-7,TRBV4-1,12,ASSQVGRLGEQY
TRBJ1-2,TRBV19,11,ASKGPRDYGYT
TRBJ2-5,TRBV7-8,12,ASSLDRGGETQY
TRBJ2-2,TRBV5-1,14,ASSSPGQSLTGELF
TRBJ2-7,TRBV5-6,13,ASSLGRGAGYEQY
TRBJ1-1,TRBV28,15,ASSPSGTGEGGTEAF
TRBJ2-7,TRBV5-1,13,ASSTTGGGSYEQY
TRBJ1-1,TRBV6-1,12,ASSEARDRGRAF